The sequence of this T cell receptor beta chain was determined in a study of tumor-infiltrating lymphocytes in primary liver carcinoma. Study information: Recorded tumor stage was T1-T3 N0M0, with diameters of about 4.2 to 10 cm.

Co-extraction of RNA and DNA was performed on 20-30 mg of unsorted bulk tissue. Through surgical resection, the patients' primary liver carcinoma was treated. The patients lived with chronic HBV infection and had not yet received any treatment. The CDR3 loop spans 15 amino acids. Germline V CDR1 and CDR2: GTSNPN, SVGIG (reference sequence). TCR beta cDNA was made from roughly 450 ng total RNA with a constant-region primer. Three-round nested multiplex PCR performed with slightly modified ARM-PCR produced the TCR beta libraries. Primers for the first two PCR rounds were TRBV1-TRBV30 forward primers and a C-beta reverse primer (approximately 9 cycles per round). MiXCR, run by TCRdb on the multiplex PCR reads, gives a single entry per CDR3 protein. The sample has approximately 99,000 distinct CDR3 sequences, 69% seen once. Concerning this clonotype: The germline gene is not matched at one end of the junction; a read error may be the cause.

The chain recombines TRBV30 with TRBJ1-2; the match to TRBD1 covers 7 bases. The TCR sequence derives from a woman aged 55 to 70 with primary liver carcinoma and hepatitis B virus infection. Material for sequencing was liver tumor tissue from sampling region 5. Specified subset: tumor region T5, tumor centre. The CDR3 sequence is CTWSPGTVFFYGYTF. The DNA of the CDR3 is TGTACCTGGAGCCCCGGGACAGTCTTTTTCTATGGCTACACCTTC. Filled out from reference TRBV30 and TRBJ1-2, the complete variable domain reads SQTIHQWPATLVQPVGSPLSLECTVEGTSNPNLYWYRQAAGRGLQLLFYSVGIGQISSEVPQNLSASRPQDRQFILSSKKLLLSDSGFYLCTWSPGTVFFYGYTFGSGTRLTVV.